This entry features one T cell receptor beta chain sequence. These data are taken from a study of shared T cell receptors in the human thymus. This CDR3 contains 15 residues. Trimming took 2 bases from V and 5 from J; bases not matched to a gene: 6. CDR1 and CDR2 (germline): MGHRA, YSYEKL. TCRdb's table, derived via immunoSEQ multiplex PCR, lists solely in-frame clones and lacks some. The profile shows 500,000 to 850,000 clones, 87% of them singletons. These data were also reused for a study on human thymus T cells. That investigation notes: Thymic material originated from resections removed in the course of corrective heart surgery. There appeared to be biased usage of V and J genes in thymic and blood repertoires.

The receptor comes from a boy under three years old with a congenital heart defect. Material: thymocytes. V gene TRBV4-1 combines with J gene TRBJ1-5; 7 nucleotides line up with TRBD1. CDR3 region: CASSQTDREYQPQHF. Here the CDR3 DNA reads TGCGCCAGCAGCCAAACTGACAGGGAATATCAGCCCCAGCATTTT.